This TCR beta chain was captured in a study of CXCR3-negative and CXCR3-positive naive CD8 T cells. UMI labels and 5' RACE were used to prepare the TRB cDNA libraries. Each CDR3 protein gets one entry in TCRdb, which reprocessed the 5' RACE reads and gives no DNA. The listing records about 150,000 distinct CDR3 sequences. Comment on this clonotype: Its specificity is not known.

CDR1 is LNHDA, CDR2 SQIVND, per germline (reference sequence). The CDR3 spans 15 residues. The study, taken as a whole, reports: The naive subsets expressed comparable surface CD5, and the authors inferred TCR strength from TRB CDR3 properties. TRB CDR3s were more hydrophobic in CXCR3-positive than in CXCR3-negative naive cells. Memory CD8+ cells showed much lower diversity, while both naive subsets were comparably high.

Investigators sorted each CD8+ T cell subset in triplicate, taking approximately 330,000 cells each time. CD45RO-CCR7+CD27+CD95- expression identified naive CD8+ T cells. Input material: naive CXCR3+ CD8+ T cells from blood. Described subset: CD45RO-CCR7+CD27+CD95- naive CD8+ T cells expressing CXCR3 (TNR3+). This chain joins TRBV19 and TRBJ1-1; the TCRdb call, TRBD1, lacks DNA for checking. The sequence was collected from a human donor in good health. Some clones in this sample may be carry-over from other donors' samples. The CDR3 protein is CASSTGQGMNTEAFF.